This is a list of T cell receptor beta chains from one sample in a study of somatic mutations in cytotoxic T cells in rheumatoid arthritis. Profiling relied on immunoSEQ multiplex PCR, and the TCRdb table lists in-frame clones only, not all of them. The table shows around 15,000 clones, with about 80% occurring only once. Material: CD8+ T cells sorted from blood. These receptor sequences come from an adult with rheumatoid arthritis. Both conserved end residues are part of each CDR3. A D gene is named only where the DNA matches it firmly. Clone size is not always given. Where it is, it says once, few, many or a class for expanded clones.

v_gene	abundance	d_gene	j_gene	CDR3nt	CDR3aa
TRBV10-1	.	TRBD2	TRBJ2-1	TGCGCCAGCAGTGTCAGCGGGAGGGACGAGCAGTTCTTC	CASSVSGRDEQFF
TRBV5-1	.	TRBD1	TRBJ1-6	TGCGCCAGCAGCCAATGGACAGGGGGAGTCACCGAAAATTCACCCCTCCACTTT	CASSQWTGGVTENSPLHF
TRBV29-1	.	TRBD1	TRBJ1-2	TGCAGCGTTGAATGGGGACAGTATGGCTACACCTTC	CSVEWGQYGYTF
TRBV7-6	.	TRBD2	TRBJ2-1	TGTGCCAGCAGCTCGCCGGTGACTAGCGGGAGTAATGAGCAGTTCTTC	CASSSPVTSGSNEQFF
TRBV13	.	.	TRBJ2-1	TGTGCCAGCAGCTCCCGGAGTAGCGTGCTATACAATGAGCAGTTCTTC	CASSSRSSVLYNEQFF
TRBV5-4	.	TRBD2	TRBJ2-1	TGTGCCAGCCTAAAGGGGAGGGTAAGTGACAATGAGCAGTTCTTC	CASLKGRVSDNEQFF
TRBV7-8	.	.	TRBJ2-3	TGTGCCAGCACCCCCCTAGCCGGGGTCACAGATACGCAGTATTTT	CASTPLAGVTDTQYF
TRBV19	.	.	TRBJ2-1	TGTGCCAGTAGTATAGGGTCTTTAGGCAATGAGCAGTTCTTC	CASSIGSLGNEQFF
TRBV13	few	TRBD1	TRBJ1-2	TGTGCCAGCAGCTTAGGACAGGGGGGCTATGGCTACACCTTC	CASSLGQGGYGYTF
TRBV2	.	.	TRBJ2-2	TGTGCCAGCATTATCAGGGGGGGGACCGGGGAGCTGTTTTTT	CASIIRGGTGELFF
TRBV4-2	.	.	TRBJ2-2	TGTGCCAGCAGCCAAGTAGGACCTGAAAGCCCCGGGGAGCTGTTTTTT	CASSQVGPESPGELFF
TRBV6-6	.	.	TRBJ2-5	TGTGCCAGCGGTCTCTCGGAGACCCAGTACTTC	CASGLSETQYF
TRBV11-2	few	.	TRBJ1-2	TGTGCCAGCAGCTTAGTGCAGGGCTCCGGTGGCTACACCTTC	CASSLVQGSGGYTF
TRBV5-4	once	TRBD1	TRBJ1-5	TGTGCCAGCAGCTTGGAGGGGGCTCAGCCCCAGCATTTT	CASSLEGAQPQHF
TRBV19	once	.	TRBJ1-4	TGTGCCAGTAGTACAAGGAGGCAGATAGCAACTAATGAAAAACTGTTTTTT	CASSTRRQIATNEKLFF
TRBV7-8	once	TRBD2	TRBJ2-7	TGTGCCAGCAGCTTAGTTTTAGCGGGAGGGCCCAAGCAGTACTTC	CASSLVLAGGPKQYF
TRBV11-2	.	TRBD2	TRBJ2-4	TGTGCCAGCAGCTTAGAGGGGAACGTGGCGGGGGGAGCCAAAAACATTCAGTACTTC	CASSLEGNVAGGAKNIQYF
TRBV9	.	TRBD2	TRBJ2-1	TGTGCCAGCAGCGTAGGGGGAGGGGCCTACAATGAGCAGTTCTTC	CASSVGGGAYNEQFF
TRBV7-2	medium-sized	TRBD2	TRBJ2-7	TGTGCCAGCAGCCCGGCTAGCGGGGCATACGAGCAGTACTTC	CASSPASGAYEQYF
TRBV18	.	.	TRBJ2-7	TGTGCCAGCTCACCACCTGGGGCGAGGGCTGTCGAGCAGTACTTC	CASSPPGARAVEQYF
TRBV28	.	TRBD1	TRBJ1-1	TGTGCCAGCAGTTTTTCCCCCCGGGACAGAGGCACTGAAGCTTTCTTT	CASSFSPRDRGTEAFF
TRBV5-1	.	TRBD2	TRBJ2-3	TGCGCCAGCAGCTTGGGAGCTAGCGGGACCACAGATACGCAGTATTTT	CASSLGASGTTDTQYF
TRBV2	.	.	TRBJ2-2	TGTGCCAGCAGAAGGGGTCCCAACACCGGGGAGCTGTTTTTT	CASRRGPNTGELFF
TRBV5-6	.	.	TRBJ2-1	TGTGCCAGCAGCTTGGTCAGGCATGAGCAGTTCTTC	CASSLVRHEQFF
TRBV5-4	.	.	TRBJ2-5	TGTGCCAGCAGCTCCAAAACTATGAAGGAGTGGCAGACCCAGTACTTC	CASSSKTMKEWQTQYF
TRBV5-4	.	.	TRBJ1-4	TGTGCCAGCAGCAATGATCGGACGGATGGGAAACTGTTTTTT	CASSNDRTDGKLFF
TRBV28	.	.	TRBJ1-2	TGTGCCAGCAGTTTATCGGACAGCTATGGCTACACCTTC	CASSLSDSYGYTF
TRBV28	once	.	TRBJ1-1	TGTGCCAGCAGCCCCGGGAGTGAAGCTTTCTTT	CASSPGSEAFF
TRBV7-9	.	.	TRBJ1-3	TGTGCCAGCAGCACCTCCAACAGGGTGAAGGGAAACACCATATATTTT	CASSTSNRVKGNTIYF
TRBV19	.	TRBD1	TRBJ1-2	TGTGCCACCCGACAGGGGGGCAACTATGGCTACACCTTC	CATRQGGNYGYTF
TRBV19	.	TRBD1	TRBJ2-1	TGTGCCAGTAGTATCTTCGGGGGACAGGGGGCCAATGAGCAGTTCTTC	CASSIFGGQGANEQFF
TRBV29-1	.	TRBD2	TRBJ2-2	TGCAGCGTTGTTTCGTGGGTGGCGGGAGACACCGGGGAGCTGTTTTTT	CSVVSWVAGDTGELFF
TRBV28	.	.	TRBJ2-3	TGTGCCAGCAGTTTAGGAGGGACCCCCACAGATACGCAGTATTTT	CASSLGGTPTDTQYF
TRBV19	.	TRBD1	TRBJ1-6	TGTGCCAGTACCTTCCAGGGGGGGAATTCACCCCTCCACTTT	CASTFQGGNSPLHF
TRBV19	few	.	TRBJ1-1	TGTGCCAGTAGTATAGGACAGGTGAACACTGAAGCTTTCTTT	CASSIGQVNTEAFF
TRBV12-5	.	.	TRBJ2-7	TGTGCTAGTGCCCCCGACGGCACCCGGGAGTACTTC	CASAPDGTREYF
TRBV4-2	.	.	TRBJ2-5	TGTGCCAGCAGCCAAGCGGAAGGACTAAAAGAGACCCAGTACTTC	CASSQAEGLKETQYF
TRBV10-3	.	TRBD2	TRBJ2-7	TGTGCCATCAGTGTGTTCGGGGTAGCGGGGACCTACGAGCAGTACTTC	CAISVFGVAGTYEQYF
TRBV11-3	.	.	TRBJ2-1	TGTGCCAGCAGCCCAGCCGCCGAGTACGATGAGCAGTTCTTC	CASSPAAEYDEQFF
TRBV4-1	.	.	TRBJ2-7	TGCGCCAGCAGCCAGGGGGCAGGCTACGAGCAGTACTTC	CASSQGAGYEQYF
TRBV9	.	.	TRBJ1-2	TGTGCCAGCAGAAATACAGGGTCTGGGTATGGCTACACCTTC	CASRNTGSGYGYTF
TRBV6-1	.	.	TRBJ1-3	TGTGCCAGCGGCCCGAGGAGGGCCTCTGGAAACACCATATATTTT	CASGPRRASGNTIYF
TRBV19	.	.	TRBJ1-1	TGTGCCAGTAGTATCATGGGACACGGGAACACTGAAGCTTTCTTT	CASSIMGHGNTEAFF
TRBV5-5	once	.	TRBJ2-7	TGTGCCAGCCTCCCCGATGGCGAGCAGTACTTC	CASLPDGEQYF
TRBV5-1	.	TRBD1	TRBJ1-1	TGCGCCAGCAGCCCAACACGGACAGGGTCTTTAGACACTGAAGCTTTCTTT	CASSPTRTGSLDTEAFF
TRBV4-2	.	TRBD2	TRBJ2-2	TGTGCCACCAACCCGGGACTAAACACCGGGGAGCTGTTTTTT	CATNPGLNTGELFF
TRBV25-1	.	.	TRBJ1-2	TGTGCCAGCAGTGAGCTGGCCGGGGGGCGATATGGCTACACCTTC	CASSELAGGRYGYTF
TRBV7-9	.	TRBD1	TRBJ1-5	TGTGCCAGCAGCTCCGACAGGGTTGGCAATCAGCCCCAGCATTTT	CASSSDRVGNQPQHF
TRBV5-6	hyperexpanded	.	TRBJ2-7	TGTGCCAGCAGTAGGGAGATTTGGGGCTCCTACGAGCAGTACTTC	CASSREIWGSYEQYF
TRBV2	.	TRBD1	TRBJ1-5	TGTGCCAGCAGAGAGGACAGGGGGCCGTATCAGCCCCAGCATTTT	CASREDRGPYQPQHF
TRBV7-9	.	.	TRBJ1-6	TGTGCCAGCAGCTTAGGACAGGTCAATTCACCCCTCCACTTT	CASSLGQVNSPLHF
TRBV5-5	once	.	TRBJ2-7	TGTGCCAGCAGCCCCCCCGGGGTCTACGAGCAGTACTTC	CASSPPGVYEQYF
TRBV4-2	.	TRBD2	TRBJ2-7	TGTGCCAGCAGCCAAGGACTAGCGGAGGGCTACGAGCAGTACTTC	CASSQGLAEGYEQYF
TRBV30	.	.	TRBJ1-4	TGTGCCTGGAGTGTCGCGGGCTCAAAACTGTTTTTT	CAWSVAGSKLFF
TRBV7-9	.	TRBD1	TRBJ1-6	TGTGCCAGCAGCTTAGGAGGGTCAGGACAGGGAGATTCACCCCTCCACTTT	CASSLGGSGQGDSPLHF
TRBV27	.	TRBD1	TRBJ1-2	TGTGCCAGCAGTCTCTCCGGGACAGGGGGTAGCTACACCTTC	CASSLSGTGGSYTF
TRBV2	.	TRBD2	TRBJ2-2	TGTGCCAGCACCTCGTTTAGCGGGGGGGCCGCGGACACCGGGGAGCTGTTTTTT	CASTSFSGGAADTGELFF